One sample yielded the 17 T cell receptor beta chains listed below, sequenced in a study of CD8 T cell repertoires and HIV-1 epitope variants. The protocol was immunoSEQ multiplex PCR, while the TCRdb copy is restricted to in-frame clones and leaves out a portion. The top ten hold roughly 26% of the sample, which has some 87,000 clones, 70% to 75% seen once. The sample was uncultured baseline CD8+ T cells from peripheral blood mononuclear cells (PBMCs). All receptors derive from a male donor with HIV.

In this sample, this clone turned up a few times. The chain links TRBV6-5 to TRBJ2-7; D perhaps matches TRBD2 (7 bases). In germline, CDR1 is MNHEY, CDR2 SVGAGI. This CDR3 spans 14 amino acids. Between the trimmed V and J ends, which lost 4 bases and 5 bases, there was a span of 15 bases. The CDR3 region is CASSLGGPLDEQYF. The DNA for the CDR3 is TGTGCCAGCAGTTTGGGGGGGCCTTTGGACGAGCAGTACTTC.

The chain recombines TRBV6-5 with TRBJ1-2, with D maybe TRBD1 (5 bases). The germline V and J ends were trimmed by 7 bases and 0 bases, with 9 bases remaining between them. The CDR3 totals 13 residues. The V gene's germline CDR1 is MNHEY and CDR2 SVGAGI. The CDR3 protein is CASTQGANYGYTF. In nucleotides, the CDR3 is TGTGCCAGCACCCAGGGAGCTAACTATGGCTACACCTTC.

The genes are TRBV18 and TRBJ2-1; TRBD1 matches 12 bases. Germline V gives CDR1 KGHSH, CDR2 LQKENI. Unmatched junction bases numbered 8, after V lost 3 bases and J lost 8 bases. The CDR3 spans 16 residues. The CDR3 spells CASSPKPGQGADEQFF. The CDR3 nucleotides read TGTGCCAGCTCACCCAAACCGGGACAGGGGGCGGATGAGCAGTTCTTC.

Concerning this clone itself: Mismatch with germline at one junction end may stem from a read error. The CDR3 spells CASRAGTSRINEQFF. CDR3 nucleotide sequence: TGTGCTAGCAGGGCCGGGACTAGCAGAATTAATGAGCAGTTCTTC. The chain joins TRBV7-7 to TRBJ2-1; TRBD2 matches at 9 bases. The CDR3 is 15 amino acids. CDR1 and CDR2 (germline): SSHAT, FNYEAQ (reference sequence).

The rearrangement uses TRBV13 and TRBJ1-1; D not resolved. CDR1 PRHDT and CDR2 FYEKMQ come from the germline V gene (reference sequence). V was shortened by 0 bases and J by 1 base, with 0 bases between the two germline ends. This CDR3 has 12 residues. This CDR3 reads CASSLGNTEAFF. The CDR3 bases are TGTGCCAGCAGCTTAGGGAACACTGAAGCTTTCTTT.

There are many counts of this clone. The CDR3, as DNA: TGTGCCAGCAGCCGACAGGGACTAGCGGACCAAGAGACCCAGTACTTC. Amino acid sequence: CASSRQGLADQETQYF. The chain has TRBV7-2 and TRBJ2-5; TRBD2 matches at 11 bases. CDR1 is SGHTA, CDR2 FQGNSA, per germline. This CDR3 region has 16 residues. J gave up 0 bases and V 5 bases, and 5 bases lay outside the gene matches.

CDR3: CASSPDGQDSPLHF. CDR3 sequence (DNA): TGCGCCAGCAGCCCGGACGGTCAGGATTCACCCCTCCACTTT. This chain joins TRBV5-1 and TRBJ1-6; D unresolved. Germline V CDR1 and CDR2: SGHRS, YFSETQ. V lost 4 bases, J lost 8 bases, and 13 bases lay in between. This CDR3 has 14 residues.

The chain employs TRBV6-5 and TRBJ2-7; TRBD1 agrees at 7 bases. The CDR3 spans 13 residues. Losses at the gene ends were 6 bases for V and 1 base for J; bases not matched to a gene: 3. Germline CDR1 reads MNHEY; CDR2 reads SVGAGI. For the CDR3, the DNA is TGTGCCAGCAGGCCGGGACAGTCCTACGAGCAGTACTTC. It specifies CASRPGQSYEQYF.

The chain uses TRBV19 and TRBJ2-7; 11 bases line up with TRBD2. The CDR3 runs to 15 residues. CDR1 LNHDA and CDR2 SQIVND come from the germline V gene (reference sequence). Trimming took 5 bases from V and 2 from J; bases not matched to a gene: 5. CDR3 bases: TGTGCCAGTAGTCCCGAACTAGCGGGAGCCTACGAGCAGTACTTC. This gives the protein CASSPELAGAYEQYF.

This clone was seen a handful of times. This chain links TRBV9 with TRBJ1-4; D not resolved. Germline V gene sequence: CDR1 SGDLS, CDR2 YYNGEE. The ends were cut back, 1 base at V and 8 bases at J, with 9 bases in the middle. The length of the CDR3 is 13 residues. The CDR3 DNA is TGTGCCAGCAGCGTACTAGCGGGGGAAAAACTGTTTTTT. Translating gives CASSVLAGEKLFF.

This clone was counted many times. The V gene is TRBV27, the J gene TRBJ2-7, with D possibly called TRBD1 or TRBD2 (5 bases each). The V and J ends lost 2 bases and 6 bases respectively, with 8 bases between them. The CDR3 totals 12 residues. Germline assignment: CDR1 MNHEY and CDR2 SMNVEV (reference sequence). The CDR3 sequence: CASSLGGSEQYF. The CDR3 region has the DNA TGTGCCAGCAGTTTAGGGGGTAGCGAGCAGTACTTC.

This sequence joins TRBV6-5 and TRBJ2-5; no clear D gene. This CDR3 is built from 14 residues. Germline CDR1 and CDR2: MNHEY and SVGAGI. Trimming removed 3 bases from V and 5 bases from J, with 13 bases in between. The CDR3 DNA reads TGTGCCAGCAGTTATCAGGCAGGCTGGGAGACCCAGTACTTC. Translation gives CASSYQAGWETQYF.

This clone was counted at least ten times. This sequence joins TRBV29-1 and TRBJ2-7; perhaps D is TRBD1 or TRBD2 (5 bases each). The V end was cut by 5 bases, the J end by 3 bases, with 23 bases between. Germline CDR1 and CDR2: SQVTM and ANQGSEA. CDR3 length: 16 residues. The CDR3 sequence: CSVRDLQPGTRYEQYF. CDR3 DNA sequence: TGCAGCGTTCGCGATCTGCAACCCGGGACCCGCTACGAGCAGTACTTC.

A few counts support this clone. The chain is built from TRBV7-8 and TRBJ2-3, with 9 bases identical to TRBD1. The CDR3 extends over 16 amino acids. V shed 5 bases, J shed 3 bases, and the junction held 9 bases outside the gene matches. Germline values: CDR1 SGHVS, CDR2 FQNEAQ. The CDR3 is CASSLWTGARTDTQYF. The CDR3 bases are TGTGCCAGCAGCCTTTGGACAGGGGCCCGGACAGATACGCAGTATTTT. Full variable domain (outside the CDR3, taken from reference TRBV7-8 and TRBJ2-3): GAGVSQSPRYKVAKRGQDVALRCDPISGHVSLFWYQQALGQGPEFLTYFQNEAQLDKSGLPSDRFFAERPEGSVSTLKIQRTQQEDSAVYLCASSLWTGARTDTQYFGPGTRLTVL.

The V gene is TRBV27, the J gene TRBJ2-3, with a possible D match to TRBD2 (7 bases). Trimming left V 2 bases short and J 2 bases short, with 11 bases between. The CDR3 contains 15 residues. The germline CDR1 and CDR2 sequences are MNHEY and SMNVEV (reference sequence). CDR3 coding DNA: TGTGCCAGCAGTTTAGGGGGGGCGGCCACAGATACGCAGTATTTT. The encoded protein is CASSLGGAATDTQYF.

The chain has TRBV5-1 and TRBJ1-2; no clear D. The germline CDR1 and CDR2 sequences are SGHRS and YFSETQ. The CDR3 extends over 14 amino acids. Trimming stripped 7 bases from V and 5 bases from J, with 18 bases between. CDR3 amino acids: CASQNSLPGYGYTF. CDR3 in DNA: TGCGCCAGCCAGAATTCGCTGCCCGGTTATGGCTACACCTTC.

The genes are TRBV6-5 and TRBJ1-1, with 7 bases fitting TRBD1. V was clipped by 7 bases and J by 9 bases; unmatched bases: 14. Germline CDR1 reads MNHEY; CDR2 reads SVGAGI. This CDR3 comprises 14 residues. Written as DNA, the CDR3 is TGTGCCAGCACTGAACCGGGACAGAAGGAAAAAGCTTTCTTT. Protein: CASTEPGQKEKAFF.